Shown below are 24 T cell receptor beta chains from a single sample sequenced in a study of response to subunit inactivated influenza vaccine. TCRdb reprocessed the RT-PCR reads with MiXCR, giving one entry per CDR3 protein. The data show 700,000 to 900,000 distinct CDR3 sequences, approximately 21% seen once. The sequencing here drew on PBMCs from blood, taken roughly 5 days after vaccination. These receptor sequences come from a man between 50 and 59 years old who received an inactivated influenza vaccine.

This clonotype was seen a handful of times. The chain links TRBV7-9 to TRBJ2-1, with 12 bases identical to TRBD2. Germline V gene lookup returns CDR1 SEHNR and CDR2 FQNEAQ (reference sequence). The CDR3 spans 17 residues. J gave up 3 bases and V 0 bases, and 3 bases lay outside the gene matches. CDR3 bases: TGTGCCAGCAGCTTAGCGGAGGGACTAGCGGGCTACAATGAGCAGTTCTTC. Residues: CASSLAEGLAGYNEQFF.

This clonotype has more than one count but fewer than ten. V is TRBV5-1 and J is TRBJ2-3; possibly TRBD1 for D (5 bases). This CDR3 is 15 amino acids long. Trimming took 5 bases from V and 6 from J, leaving 19 bases between them. The germline CDR1 and CDR2 sequences are SGHRS and YFSETQ. CDR3 amino acids: CASRGVSVYGDTQYF. The DNA for the CDR3 is TGCGCCAGCAGAGGGGTATCAGTATATGGGGATACGCAGTATTTT.

The J gene is TRBJ2-1, the V gene TRBV7-9, with D possibly being TRBD1 (6 bases). The V gene lost 1 base and the J gene lost 1 base, with 11 bases spanning the gap. Germline V lookup: CDR1 SEHNR, CDR2 FQNEAQ (reference sequence). CDR3 length: 16 amino acids. The chain's CDR3 is CASSLVGTKSYNEQFF. The DNA for the CDR3 is TGTGCCAGCAGCTTAGTCGGGACAAAGTCCTACAATGAGCAGTTCTTC.

This clonotype was counted between two and nine times. The chain employs TRBV7-2 and TRBJ2-1; 8 nucleotides align to TRBD2. The V gene's germline CDR1 is SGHTA and CDR2 FQGNSA. The ends lost 5 bases at V and 4 bases at J; junction bases unmatched: 7. CDR3 size: 15 residues. The chain's CDR3 is CASSASGRSYNEQFF. CDR3 DNA sequence: TGTGCCAGCAGCGCAAGCGGGAGATCGTACAATGAGCAGTTCTTC.

This clonotype was seen only a few times. The rearrangement links TRBV20-1 to TRBJ1-5; D is unresolved. This CDR3 is 16 amino acids long. V was shortened by 2 bases and J by 3 bases, with 17 bases between the two germline ends. The V gene's germline CDR1 is DFQATT and CDR2 SNEGSKA (reference sequence). Here the CDR3 DNA reads TGCAGTGCTAGAAAACCTGCCAGGATTGCCAATCAGCCCCAGCATTTT. Its translation is CSARKPARIANQPQHF.

This clonotype was seen more than once but under ten times. This rearrangement joins TRBV5-5 to TRBJ1-5, with 7 bases identical to TRBD1. The CDR3 is 14 residues long. V was pared by 3 bases and J by 5 bases, with 5 bases of the junction left unmatched. Germline loops: CDR1 SGHKS, CDR2 YYEKEE (reference sequence). The CDR3 protein is CASSWGTGDQPQHF. CDR3 in DNA: TGTGCCAGCAGCTGGGGAACAGGGGATCAGCCCCAGCATTTT.

The CDR3 loop is CSVGGLADSSYEQYF. The CDR3 bases are TGCAGCGTTGGCGGACTAGCGGACAGCTCCTACGAGCAGTACTTC. The V gene is TRBV29-1, the J gene TRBJ2-7, with 10 bases aligning to TRBD2. In germline, CDR1 is SQVTM, CDR2 ANQGSEA. The CDR3 length is 15 residues. The junction had 6 bases not matched to a gene; V was cut back by 4 bases and J by 0 bases.

The genes are TRBV12-3 or TRBV12-4 and TRBJ2-1; perhaps TRBD2 as D (6 bases). V was clipped by 3 bases and J by 7 bases, with 22 bases between them. The CDR3 loop spans 17 amino acids. Written as DNA, the CDR3 is TGTGCCAGCAGTTTTTTGGCGGGACCCCCAAATTCGAATGAGCAGTTCTTC. It encodes CASSFLAGPPNSNEQFF.

The chain has TRBV29-1 and TRBJ2-3; D is uncertain. CDR1 SQVTM and CDR2 ANQGSEA come from the germline V gene. V dropped 6 bases and J dropped 2 bases, with 15 bases sitting between them. This CDR3 is built from 14 residues. The DNA for the CDR3 is TGCAGCGTCCCCGACTTACCTTTCACAGATACGCAGTATTTT. It translates to CSVPDLPFTDTQYF.

The table lists this clonotype with a few counts. The CDR3 loop reads CASSHGGRPSYEQYF. CDR3 coding DNA: TGCGCCAGCAGCCACGGGGGCAGGCCGAGTTACGAGCAGTACTTC. The chain employs TRBV5-1 and TRBJ2-7; the D gene could be TRBD1 or TRBD2 (6 bases each). Germline V gene sequence: CDR1 SGHRS, CDR2 YFSETQ. The CDR3 runs to 15 residues. V dropped 4 bases and J dropped 4 bases, with 18 bases sitting between them.

This rearrangement joins TRBV21-1 to TRBJ2-7; the table's D call of TRBD1 was not tested on the DNA. TRBV21-1 is described as a pseudogene. CDR3 length: 20 amino acids. CDR3 in DNA: TGTGCCAGCAGCAAGGGACAGACACTACGTTTTTTTCCTAGCGACTACGAGCAGTACTTC. Its translation is CASSKGQTLRFFPSDYEQYF.

There are a few counts of this clonotype. The V call is TRBV9, the J call TRBJ2-1, with 9 positions matching TRBD2. After removal of 0 bases from V and 5 bases from J, the junction contained 12 bases not matched to a gene. Per germline, CDR1 SGDLS and CDR2 YYNGEE. The CDR3 is made up of 18 amino acids. This CDR3 reads CASSVAGGWREGHNEQFF. CDR3 bases: TGTGCCAGCAGCGTAGCAGGGGGTTGGCGGGAGGGGCACAATGAGCAGTTCTTC.

This clonotype was seen repeatedly, ten times or more. The chain is built from TRBV20-1 and TRBJ2-7; possible D gene TRBD1, 5 bases. Per germline, CDR1 DFQATT and CDR2 SNEGSKA (reference sequence). This CDR3 has 17 residues. Trimming took 0 bases from V and 2 from J, leaving 20 bases between them. The CDR3 reads CSARDLVSRQGPYEQYF. The CDR3 DNA sequence: TGCAGTGCTAGAGATCTCGTCTCGCGGCAGGGTCCCTACGAGCAGTACTTC.

The J gene is TRBJ2-7, the V gene TRBV6-1; D might be TRBD2 (6 bases). Germline CDR1 is MNHNS and CDR2 is SASEGT. V was cut by 7 bases and J by 2 bases, with 15 bases left in between. The CDR3 length is 14 residues. In nucleotides, the CDR3 is TGTGCCAGCACCCCAGCTAGGGAGGCCTACGAGCAGTACTTC. This sequence encodes CASTPAREAYEQYF.

As concerns this clonotype: Being one base from a much bigger clone, this may be a read error. The CDR3 end shows no conserved phenylalanine or tryptophan, and so a read error is likely. The chain's CDR3 is CASSLYPKNIQYI. CDR3 nucleotide sequence: TGTGCCAGCAGTCTTTACCCCAAAAACATTCAGTACATC. The V call is TRBV28, the J call TRBJ2-4; D remains ambiguous. V gave up 5 bases and J gave up 2 bases, with 7 bases separating them. This CDR3 comprises 13 residues. Germline assignment: CDR1 MDHEN and CDR2 SYDVKM.

The chain is built from TRBV25-1 and TRBJ2-7; no clear D. From germline, CDR1 is MGHDK and CDR2 SYGVNS. The CDR3 loop spans 14 amino acids. Deletions cut 6 bases from V and 3 bases from J, with 15 bases between. The CDR3 here is CASRAGQQDYEQYF. CDR3 coding DNA: TGTGCCAGCAGGGCAGGTCAACAAGACTACGAGCAGTACTTC.

This clonotype was observed a few times. The chain is built from TRBV12-3 or TRBV12-4 and TRBJ1-2; possibly TRBD1 for D (5 bases). This CDR3 has 14 amino acids. Between the trimmed V and J ends, which lost 0 bases and 8 bases, there was a span of 13 bases. CDR3 loop: CASSLALWAGGYTF. CDR3 coding DNA: TGTGCCAGCAGTTTAGCGCTATGGGCAGGGGGCTACACCTTC.

This clonotype was recorded a few times. This sequence joins TRBV7-2 and TRBJ2-3; D is ambiguous. The germline gives CDR1 SGHTA, CDR2 FQGNSA. Trimming took off 1 base at V and 4 bases at J, with 6 bases between the two ends. The CDR3 contains 13 residues. The CDR3 bases are TGTGCCAGCAGCTTAGGGGCCCCAGATACGCAGTATTTT. Translated: CASSLGAPDTQYF.

This clonotype appeared a few times. The chain joins TRBV6-5 to TRBJ1-3; D is unresolved. Trimming removed 4 bases at V and 0 bases at J, with 10 bases between. Germline loops: CDR1 MNHEY, CDR2 SVGAGI. This CDR3 contains 15 residues. The CDR3: CASSSRLSSGNTIYF. The DNA of the CDR3 is TGTGCCAGCAGTTCACGGCTCAGCTCTGGAAACACCATATATTTT.

This clonotype was recorded at least ten times. This chain links TRBV20-1 with TRBJ2-5; 13 bases are shared with TRBD2. The ends lost 5 bases at V and 4 bases at J; junction bases unmatched: 4. The CDR3 loop spans 14 amino acids. Per germline, CDR1 DFQATT and CDR2 SNEGSKA (reference sequence). The DNA for the CDR3 is TGCAGTGCTTTAGGACTAGCGGGAGTAGAGACCCAGTACTTC. Translating gives CSALGLAGVETQYF.

This rearrangement joins TRBV29-1 to TRBJ2-1; TRBD2 aligns across 11 bases. This CDR3 contains 16 residues. From germline, CDR1 is SQVTM and CDR2 ANQGSEA. V shed 6 bases, J shed 7 bases, and the junction held 14 bases outside the gene matches. CDR3 bases: TGCAGCGTGCCCTCCCTCCTAGCGGGAGGTTTGAATGAGCAGTTCTTC. Protein: CSVPSLLAGGLNEQFF.

This rearrangement joins TRBV12-3 or TRBV12-4 to TRBJ2-1; TRBD2 aligns across 9 bases. V shed 10 bases and J 12 bases; nucleotides not matched to a gene: 10. The CDR3 is 12 residues long. CDR3 loop: CATLRREGGQFF. As DNA, the CDR3 is TGTGCCACCCTACGGCGGGAGGGGGGGCAGTTCTTC.

The chain couples TRBV15 to TRBJ2-3; D perhaps matches TRBD2 (6 bases). The germline CDR1 and CDR2 sequences are LNHNV and YYDKDF (reference sequence). Trimming cost V 3 bases and J 4 bases, with 11 bases left between them. The CDR3 covers 14 residues. Here the CDR3 DNA reads TGTGCCACCAGCAGTCGGGGGTTTGCAGATACGCAGTATTTT. It yields the protein CATSSRGFADTQYF.

This clonotype has only a few counts. The genes are TRBV11-2 and TRBJ2-2, with D possibly matching TRBD2 (5 bases). V gave up 8 bases and J gave up 6 bases, with 7 bases separating them. The CDR3 spans 11 residues. Germline CDR1 SGHAT, CDR2 FQNNGV. The DNA for the CDR3 is TGTGCCAGCGGAGGCTCCGGGGAGCTGTTTTTT. Translation: CASGGSGELFF.